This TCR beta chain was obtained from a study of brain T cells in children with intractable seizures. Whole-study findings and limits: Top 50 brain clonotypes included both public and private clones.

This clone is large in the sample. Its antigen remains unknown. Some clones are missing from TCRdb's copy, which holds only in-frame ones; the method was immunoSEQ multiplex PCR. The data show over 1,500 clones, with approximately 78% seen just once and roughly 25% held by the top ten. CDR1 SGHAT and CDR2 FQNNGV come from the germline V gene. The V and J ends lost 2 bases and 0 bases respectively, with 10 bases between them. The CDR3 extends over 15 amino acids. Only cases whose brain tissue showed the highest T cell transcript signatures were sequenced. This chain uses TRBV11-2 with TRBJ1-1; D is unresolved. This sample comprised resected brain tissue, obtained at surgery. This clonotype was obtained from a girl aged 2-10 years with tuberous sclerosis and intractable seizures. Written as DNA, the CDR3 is TGTGCCAGCAGCTTATCGCAGTTTATGAACACTGAAGCTTTCTTT. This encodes CASSLSQFMNTEAFF. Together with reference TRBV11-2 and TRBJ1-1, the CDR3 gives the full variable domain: EAGVAQSPRYKIIEKRQSVAFWCNPISGHATLYWYQQILGQGPKLLIQFQNNGVVDDSQLPKDRFSAERLKGVDSTLKIQPAKLEDSAVYLCASSLSQFMNTEAFFGQGTRLTVV.